Below, 18 T cell receptor beta chains from the same sample are listed, as sequenced in a study of immune cell composition in non-small cell lung cancer. Method: immunoSEQ multiplex PCR; TCRdb's copy keeps in-frame clones and lacks some. This table holds some 13,000 clones, around 75% found once. The sequenced sample was lung tumor tissue. Receptor source: a human donor with non-small cell lung cancer.

The V and J genes are TRBV28 and TRBJ1-1, with D perhaps matching TRBD1 (5 bases). Germline lookup yields CDR1 MDHEN and CDR2 SYDVKM. V was trimmed by 6 bases and J by 12 bases, leaving 17 bases between them. This CDR3 has 12 amino acids. CDR3 bases: TGTGCCAGCAGCATATCGGTCAGGGAACCTTTCTTT. Protein product: CASSISVREPFF.

This rearrangement joins TRBV9 to TRBJ2-1; unclear D gene. CDR1 is SGDLS, CDR2 YYNGEE, per germline. The CDR3 totals 17 residues. The V end lost 0 bases, the J end lost 0 bases, and 13 bases lay between the germline ends. CDR3 loop: CASSVGIGSSSYNEQFF. The CDR3 DNA is TGTGCCAGCAGCGTAGGAATAGGCTCTAGCTCCTACAATGAGCAGTTCTTC.

V usage is TRBV11-3 and J usage is TRBJ2-1, with 15 bases matching TRBD2. The CDR3 has 16 residues. Looked up from germline, CDR1 is SGHNT and CDR2 is YENEEA. V was pared by 4 bases and J by 7 bases, with 5 bases of the junction left unmatched. CDR3 region: CASSSGLAGGRNEQFF. CDR3 in DNA: TGTGCCAGCAGCTCGGGACTAGCGGGGGGCAGGAATGAGCAGTTCTTC.

The CDR3 nucleotides read TGCGCCAGCAGCTTGGCCAGTCGGGGAGGAGGGGAAAAACTGTTTTTT. As protein: CASSLASRGGGEKLFF. The chain employs TRBV5-1 and TRBJ1-4; D unclear. Germline CDR1 SGHRS, CDR2 YFSETQ. The ends were cut back, 0 bases at V and 8 bases at J, with 17 bases in the middle. The CDR3 has 16 amino acids.

The genes are TRBV7-9 and TRBJ2-3, with D maybe TRBD2 (6 bases). CDR1 SEHNR and CDR2 FQNEAQ come from the germline V gene (reference sequence). Deletions cut 6 bases from V and 0 bases from J, with 7 bases between. CDR3 length equals 13 residues. The CDR3: CASSGGSTDTQYF. The CDR3 bases are TGTGCCAGCAGTGGGGGGAGCACAGATACGCAGTATTTT.

The rearrangement joins TRBV6-6 to TRBJ2-7; unclear D gene. CDR1 and CDR2 (germline): MNHNY, SVGAGI (reference sequence). The V gene lost 2 bases and the J gene lost 6 bases, with 14 bases spanning the gap. The CDR3 totals 14 residues. CDR3 amino acids: CASSYTSQSIEQYF. Here the CDR3 DNA reads TGTGCCAGCAGTTACACGTCACAGTCGATCGAGCAGTACTTC.

The gene calls are TRBV27 and TRBJ2-1; a weak D match, TRBD2 (5 bases). The CDR3 has 15 amino acids. Germline V CDR1 and CDR2: MNHEY, SMNVEV (reference sequence). The germline V and J ends were trimmed by 5 bases and 7 bases, with 18 bases remaining between them. CDR3 region: CASSPPGRRANEQFF. CDR3 nucleotide sequence: TGTGCCAGCAGTCCCCCAGGCAGGCGGGCTAATGAGCAGTTCTTC.

This clone occurred once. The chain joins TRBV6-1 to TRBJ2-2; TRBD2 aligns across 13 bases. Trimming at V came to 10 bases and at J to 4 bases, leaving 6 bases not matched to a gene. The V gene's germline CDR1 is MNHNS and CDR2 SASEGT. This CDR3 comprises 15 residues. This chain's CDR3 is CATPTSGGPTGELFF. In DNA, the CDR3 is TGTGCCACTCCGACTAGCGGGGGGCCCACCGGGGAGCTGTTTTTT.

The chain employs TRBV7-8 and TRBJ2-1; 8 nucleotides line up with TRBD1. This CDR3 has 16 residues. CDR1 is SGHVS, CDR2 FQNEAQ, per germline. V dropped 1 base and J dropped 6; count of bases not matched to a gene: 8. CDR3 nucleotide sequence: TGTGCCAGCAGCTTAGAGTTGCAGGGGGCCCGCAATGAGCAGTTCTTC. Its translation: CASSLELQGARNEQFF. The full variable domain, in which reference TRBV7-8 and TRBJ2-1 provide the parts outside the CDR3, is GAGVSQSPRYKVAKRGQDVALRCDPISGHVSLFWYQQALGQGPEFLTYFQNEAQLDKSGLPSDRFFAERPEGSVSTLKIQRTQQEDSAVYLCASSLELQGARNEQFFGPGTRLTVL.

The chain employs TRBV7-9 and TRBJ1-1; D is perhaps TRBD1 (6 bases). Germline V gene lookup returns CDR1 SEHNR and CDR2 FQNEAQ (reference sequence). V was shortened by 5 bases and J by 6 bases, with 16 bases between the two germline ends. CDR3 length equals 14 residues. CDR3 loop: CASSVSRDISEAFF. The CDR3 region has the DNA TGTGCCAGCAGCGTATCCCGGGACATTTCTGAAGCTTTCTTT. Based on the CDR3 plus reference TRBV7-9 and TRBJ1-1, the full variable domain is DTGVSQNPRHKITKRGQNVTFRCDPISEHNRLYWYRQTLGQGPEFLTYFQNEAQLEKSRLLSDRFSAERPKGSFSTLEIQRTEQGDSAMYLCASSVSRDISEAFFGQGTRLTVV.

V gene TRBV6-5 combines with J gene TRBJ1-1; D possibly corresponds to TRBD1 (6 bases). V was pared by 0 bases and J by 10 bases, with 15 bases between. This CDR3 is built from 14 residues. The V gene's germline CDR1 is MNHEY and CDR2 SVGAGI. This CDR3 is CASSYSGSGVGAFF. In DNA, the CDR3 is TGTGCCAGCAGTTACTCCGGCTCAGGGGTTGGAGCTTTCTTT.

The chain carries TRBV5-1 and TRBJ1-1; 8 positions match TRBD1. The germline V gene has CDR1 SGHRS and CDR2 YFSETQ. There are 17 residues in the CDR3. J lost 0 bases, V lost 3 bases, and 10 bases had no gene match. This CDR3 reads CASSSQGASIVNTEAFF. The CDR3 DNA reads TGCGCCAGCAGCTCGCAGGGGGCATCTATCGTGAACACTGAAGCTTTCTTT.

The gene calls are TRBV6-1 and TRBJ1-6; 10 bases match TRBD1. CDR1 MNHNS and CDR2 SASEGT come from the germline V gene. The CDR3 extends over 14 amino acids. After removal of 4 bases from V and 9 bases from J, the junction contained 3 bases not matched to a gene. The CDR3 here is CASSGTGGPSPLHF. The DNA of the CDR3 is TGTGCCAGCAGTGGGACAGGGGGTCCTTCACCCCTCCACTTT.

The CDR3 nucleotides are TGTGCCAGCAGGTCTGGGACAGGGGAAATGGTTGAGCAGTTCTTC. Residues: CASRSGTGEMVEQFF. The V and J genes are TRBV27 and TRBJ2-1, with 10 bases fitting TRBD1. From germline, CDR1 is MNHEY and CDR2 SMNVEV (reference sequence). The CDR3 totals 15 residues. The V gene end was trimmed by 6 bases and the J gene end by 9 bases; junction bases not matched to a gene: 11.

The CDR3: CASSPDRRGEKLFF. DNA of the CDR3: TGCGCCAGCAGCCCGGACAGACGTGGAGAAAAACTGTTTTTT. This rearrangement joins TRBV5-1 to TRBJ1-4; perhaps TRBD1 as D (6 bases). The germline gives CDR1 SGHRS, CDR2 YFSETQ. The V end lost 4 bases, the J end lost 8 bases, and 15 bases lay between the germline ends. The CDR3 is 14 residues long.

V gene TRBV4-3 combines with J gene TRBJ1-6; 11 nucleotides line up with TRBD1. Germline CDR1 and CDR2: LGHNA and YSLEER. The J segment lost 1 base and the V segment lost 5 bases, leaving 4 bases of the junction unmatched. This CDR3 has 17 residues. Here the CDR3 reads CASSLGTGGSYNSPLHF. The CDR3 nucleotides read TGCGCCAGCAGCTTAGGGACAGGGGGATCCTATAATTCACCCCTCCACTTT.

This clone turned up a few times. This chain links TRBV4-1 with TRBJ1-2; 8 nucleotides match TRBD1. CDR3 length: 14 amino acids. The germline gives CDR1 MGHRA, CDR2 YSYEKL. Trimming took 1 base from V and 6 from J; bases not matched to a gene: 4. The CDR3 reads CASSQGTGIHGYTF. CDR3 nucleotide sequence: TGCGCCAGCAGCCAAGGGACAGGGATCCATGGCTACACCTTC.

This chain joins TRBV20-1 and TRBJ2-3; TRBD2 might be the D (5 bases). The CDR3 has 11 amino acids. The ends were cut back, 6 bases at V and 3 bases at J, with 7 bases in the middle. Germline CDR1 and CDR2: DFQATT and SNEGSKA (reference sequence). The CDR3 DNA is TGCAGTGCGAGGGCGACAGATACGCAGTATTTT. It encodes CSARATDTQYF.